A selection of T cell receptor beta chains follows, all from one sample in a study of CD8+ T cells in alopecia areata. The method was immunoSEQ multiplex PCR; TCRdb's version includes in-frame clones alone and lacks a portion of them. The table has 150,000 to 200,000 clones, around 49% seen once. Sample: CD8+ T cells sorted from blood, taken around week 54, from a patient treated with tofacitinib. All receptors derive from a human donor with alopecia areata. Both conserved end residues are part of each CDR3. D genes are given only for firm matches. Rows give clone size only sometimes, using once, few, many, or a class for an expanded clone.

clone size	V gene	D gene	J gene	CDR3 protein	CDR3 DNA
NA	TRBV7-2	TRBD2	TRBJ2-3	CASSLGLAGGFADTQYF	TGTGCCAGCAGCCTGGGACTAGCGGGGGGGTTCGCAGATACGCAGTATTTT
few	TRBV2	TRBD2	TRBJ2-3	CASSEGLAGGTDTQYF	TGTGCCAGCAGTGAAGGACTAGCGGGGGGTACAGATACGCAGTATTTT
NA	TRBV27	TRBD2	TRBJ2-5	CASSSGTSGGNQETQYF	TGTGCCAGCAGTTCCGGGACTAGCGGGGGGAACCAAGAGACCCAGTACTTC
NA	TRBV13	NA	TRBJ2-3	CASLASQEITDTQYF	TGTGCCAGCCTCGCGTCCCAAGAGATCACAGATACGCAGTATTTT
NA	TRBV27	NA	TRBJ1-2	CASSMVGTNYGYTF	TGTGCCAGCAGTATGGTAGGGACCAACTATGGCTACACCTTC
NA	TRBV7-2	NA	TRBJ1-1	CASSRDPGDTEAFF	TGTGCCAGCAGCCGAGACCCGGGCGACACTGAAGCTTTCTTT
NA	TRBV7-9	NA	TRBJ1-5	CASSLGPASNQPQHF	TGTGCCAGCAGCTTAGGTCCAGCGAGCAATCAGCCCCAGCATTTT
NA	TRBV7-9	TRBD1	TRBJ2-1	CASSPGTGDYNEQFF	TGTGCCAGCAGCCCAGGGACAGGGGACTACAATGAGCAGTTCTTC
once	TRBV6-6	NA	TRBJ2-7	CASSYDWHEQYF	TGTGCCAGCAGTTACGATTGGCACGAGCAGTACTTC
few	TRBV13	TRBD2	TRBJ2-7	CASSSTSGDPHEQYF	TGTGCCAGCAGCTCGACTAGCGGGGATCCTCACGAGCAGTACTTC
NA	TRBV5-6	TRBD1	TRBJ2-7	CASSQGDTYEQYF	TGTGCCAGCAGCCAGGGGGATACCTACGAGCAGTACTTC
NA	TRBV5-6	NA	TRBJ2-5	CASSLRDAYQETQYF	TGTGCCAGCAGCTTAAGGGACGCCTACCAAGAGACCCAGTACTTC
few	TRBV27	NA	TRBJ1-2	CASSFQGLGYGYTF	TGTGCCAGCAGTTTTCAGGGACTCGGCTATGGCTACACCTTC
NA	TRBV7-8	NA	TRBJ1-4	CASSLIPEAFGEKLFF	TGTGCCAGCAGCTTAATCCCCGAAGCCTTCGGAGAAAAACTGTTTTTT
few	TRBV29-1	TRBD1	TRBJ2-3	CSVETLTGGLQYF	TGCAGCGTTGAGACCTTGACAGGGGGGTTACAGTATTTT
few	TRBV7-9	NA	TRBJ2-7	CASSFAHGGEQYF	TGTGCCAGCAGCTTCGCCCACGGAGGCGAGCAGTACTTC
NA	TRBV29-1	NA	TRBJ1-1	CSVEEGGDVKAFF	TGCAGCGTTGAAGAGGGGGGGGATGTAAAAGCTTTCTTT
NA	TRBV4-1	NA	TRBJ1-1	CASSQGRGFLF	TGCGCCAGCAGCCAAGGGAGGGGATTCCTCTTT
NA	TRBV13	TRBD1	TRBJ2-3	CASSANRGPYTDTQYF	TGTGCCAGCAGCGCAAACAGGGGGCCATACACAGATACGCAGTATTTT
once	TRBV25-1	NA	TRBJ2-2	CASGWGSEAGELFF	TGTGCCAGCGGGTGGGGGAGCGAGGCCGGGGAGCTGTTTTTT
NA	TRBV7-9	NA	TRBJ2-7	CALPREESSDEQYF	TGTGCCCTCCCCAGGGAGGAGAGCTCGGACGAGCAGTACTTC
few	TRBV6-5	NA	TRBJ2-2	CASTFGVSGELFF	TGTGCCAGCACCTTCGGGGTGTCCGGGGAGCTGTTTTTT
NA	TRBV7-9	NA	TRBJ2-7	CASSRRDTISYEQYF	TGTGCCAGCAGCCGCCGGGACACAATATCCTACGAGCAGTACTTC
NA	TRBV6-5	TRBD1	TRBJ1-6	CASTPDRVYSPLHF	TGTGCCAGCACACCCGACAGGGTCTATTCACCCCTCCACTTT
few	TRBV29-1	NA	TRBJ2-7	CSVVQGTRGLYEQYF	TGCAGCGTCGTTCAGGGGACAAGGGGACTCTACGAGCAGTACTTC
NA	TRBV25-1	NA	TRBJ1-1	CASRDPLNTEAFF	TGTGCCAGCAGAGACCCACTGAACACTGAAGCTTTCTTT
NA	TRBV29-1	NA	TRBJ1-1	CSVEEEGGNTEAFF	TGCAGCGTTGAAGAGGAAGGGGGGAACACTGAAGCTTTCTTT
NA	TRBV2	TRBD2	TRBJ2-3	CASTLAGGTDTQYF	TGTGCCAGCACCTTAGCGGGGGGCACAGATACGCAGTATTTT
few	TRBV29-1	TRBD1	TRBJ1-1	CSVRQGAAEAFF	TGCAGCGTGCGACAGGGTGCCGCTGAAGCTTTCTTT
NA	TRBV30	NA	TRBJ1-5	CAWSERGVRNQPQHF	TGTGCCTGGAGTGAGCGCGGGGTTCGCAATCAGCCCCAGCATTTT
once	TRBV28	NA	TRBJ2-7	CASSLNSRYEQYF	TGTGCCAGCAGTTTAAACTCGCGTTACGAGCAGTACTTC
NA	TRBV5-1	NA	TRBJ1-5	CASSFLGDGNQPQHF	TGCGCCAGCAGCTTTCTAGGGGACGGCAATCAGCCCCAGCATTTT
few	TRBV27	NA	TRBJ2-3	CASSSPGGTDTQYF	TGTGCCAGCAGTTCTCCCGGCGGCACAGATACGCAGTATTTT
NA	TRBV7-2	TRBD2	TRBJ2-1	CASSLGTNLNEQFF	TGTGCCAGCAGCTTGGGGACTAACCTCAATGAGCAGTTCTTC
few	TRBV18	NA	TRBJ2-7	CASEGQFYEQYF	TGTGCCAGCGAAGGACAGTTCTACGAGCAGTACTTC
NA	TRBV5-6	NA	TRBJ1-1	CASSSYDSEAFF	TGTGCCAGCAGCTCATACGACAGTGAAGCTTTCTTT
NA	TRBV6-5	NA	TRBJ1-5	CASSPRQVSNQPQHF	TGTGCCAGCAGTCCTAGACAGGTCAGCAATCAGCCCCAGCATTTT
NA	TRBV18	NA	TRBJ2-5	CASSPTVETQYF	TGTGCCAGCTCACCGACAGTAGAGACCCAGTACTTC
few	TRBV5-1	NA	TRBJ1-6	CASSLDGNSPLHF	TGCGCCAGCAGCTTGGACGGAAATTCACCCCTCCACTTT
few	TRBV7-9	NA	TRBJ1-6	CASSLDQGRNSPLHF	TGTGCCAGCAGCTTAGATCAGGGCCGGAATTCACCCCTCCACTTT
few	TRBV30	NA	TRBJ1-1	CAWSGGPASEAFF	TGTGCCTGGAGTGGGGGGCCAGCGAGTGAAGCTTTCTTT
few	TRBV6-6	NA	TRBJ1-4	CASSARGGGDEKLFF	TGTGCCAGCAGTGCCCGGGGGGGAGGGGATGAAAAACTGTTTTTT
NA	TRBV18	NA	TRBJ2-7	CASSRDLSYEQYF	TGTGCCAGCTCCAGGGACCTCTCCTACGAGCAGTACTTC
NA	TRBV13	NA	TRBJ2-7	CASSLMGDYEQYF	TGTGCCAGCAGCTTAATGGGAGACTACGAGCAGTACTTC